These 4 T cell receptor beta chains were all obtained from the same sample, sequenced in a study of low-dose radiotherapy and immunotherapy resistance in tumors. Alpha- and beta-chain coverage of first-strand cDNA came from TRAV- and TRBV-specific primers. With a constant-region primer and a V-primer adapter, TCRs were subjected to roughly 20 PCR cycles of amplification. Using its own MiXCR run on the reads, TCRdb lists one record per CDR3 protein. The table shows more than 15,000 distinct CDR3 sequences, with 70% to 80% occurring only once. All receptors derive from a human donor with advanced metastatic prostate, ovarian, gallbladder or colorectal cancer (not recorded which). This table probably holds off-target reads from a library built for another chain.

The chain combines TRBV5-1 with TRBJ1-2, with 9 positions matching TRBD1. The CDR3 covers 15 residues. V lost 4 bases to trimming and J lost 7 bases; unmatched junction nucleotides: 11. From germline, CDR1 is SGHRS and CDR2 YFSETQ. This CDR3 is CASSEETGGRGGYTF. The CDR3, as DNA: TGCGCCAGCAGCGAAGAGACAGGGGGAAGAGGTGGCTACACCTTC.

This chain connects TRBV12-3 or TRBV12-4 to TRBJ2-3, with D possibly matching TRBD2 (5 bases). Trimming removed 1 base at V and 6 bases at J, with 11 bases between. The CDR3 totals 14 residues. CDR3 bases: TGTGCCAGCAGTTTAGTGAGTAGCGTGGATACGCAGTATTTT. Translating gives CASSLVSSVDTQYF.

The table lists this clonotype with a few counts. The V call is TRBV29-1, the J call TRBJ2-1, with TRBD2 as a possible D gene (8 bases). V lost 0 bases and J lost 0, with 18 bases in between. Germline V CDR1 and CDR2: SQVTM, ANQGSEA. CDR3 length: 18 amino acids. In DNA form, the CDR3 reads TGCAGCGTTGAAGATCGCATCGGGGGGGACAGCTCCTACAATGAGCAGTTCTTC. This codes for CSVEDRIGGDSSYNEQFF.

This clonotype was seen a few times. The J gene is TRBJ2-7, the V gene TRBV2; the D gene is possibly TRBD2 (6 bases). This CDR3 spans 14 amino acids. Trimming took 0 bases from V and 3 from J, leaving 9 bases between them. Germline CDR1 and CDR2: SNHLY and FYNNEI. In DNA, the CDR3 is TGTGCCAGCAGTGAAGCGGGGGGTCGCTACGAGCAGTACTTC. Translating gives CASSEAGGRYEQYF.